The rows below give T cell receptor beta chains drawn from one sample of a study of cytomegalovirus exposure and HLA in healthy donors. TCRdb's table, derived via immunoSEQ multiplex PCR, lists solely in-frame clones and lacks some. The sample consists of approximately 160,000 clones, roughly three quarters of them appearing once. The sequencing sample was made of PBMCs. The receptor source for this set is a male donor in good health and CMV-seropositive. The CDR3 runs from the conserved cysteine through the conserved F or W. The D gene is left open where the match is weak. Clone size is shown for a subset of rows, as once, few, many or a class of expanded clone.

TGTGCCAGCAGCTTACCGGGACTAGGGGAGAGGGAGCAGTACTTC | CASSLPGLGEREQYF | TRBV5-4 | TRBD2 | TRBJ2-7 | -
TGCAGCGCCCAACGACCAGGGACAGGGACCTGGGATACGCAGTATTTT | CSAQRPGTGTWDTQYF | TRBV29-1 | TRBD1 | TRBJ2-3 | -
TGTGCCAGCAGTGACGCTAGCGGGTCATACAATGAGCAGTTCTTC | CASSDASGSYNEQFF | TRBV6-4 | TRBD2 | TRBJ2-1 | -
TGTGCCAGCAGCCCTCACACAGCCACTGAAGCTTTCTTT | CASSPHTATEAFF | TRBV11-2 | - | TRBJ1-1 | -
TGTGCCAGCAGTTCCCTTACAGGGGACGGGACCCAGTACTTC | CASSSLTGDGTQYF | TRBV6-5 | TRBD1 | TRBJ2-5 | once
TGCGCCAGCAGCCCACTAGCGGGGGGCACAGATACGCAGTATTTT | CASSPLAGGTDTQYF | TRBV4-1 | TRBD2 | TRBJ2-3 | -
TGTGCCAGCAGCGCGCCCCCCCAGGGGGCCCGTTCACCCCTCCACTTT | CASSAPPQGARSPLHF | TRBV9 | TRBD1 | TRBJ1-6 | -
TGTGCCAGTAGTCCGGGGGACACTGAAGCTTTCTTT | CASSPGDTEAFF | TRBV2 | - | TRBJ1-1 | few
TGTGCCAGCAGCCAATTTGGACACTCTAACACTGAAGCTTTCTTT | CASSQFGHSNTEAFF | TRBV4-2 | - | TRBJ1-1 | -
TGTGCCATCAGTCGAGCGGGGGGGCCTGACGAGCAGTACTTC | CAISRAGGPDEQYF | TRBV10-3 | TRBD2 | TRBJ2-7 | few
TGTGCCAGCAGTGGGGTCGGGACCTACGAGCAGTACTTC | CASSGVGTYEQYF | TRBV6-4 | - | TRBJ2-7 | few
TGTGCCAGCAGTTTAAGGGACAGTAATCAGCCCCAGCATTTT | CASSLRDSNQPQHF | TRBV6-5 | TRBD1 | TRBJ1-5 | -
TGTGCCAGCAGCTTAGGTTCGGAGACCCAGTACTTC | CASSLGSETQYF | TRBV7-9 | - | TRBJ2-5 | few
TGTGCTAGCAGCTTTGCCACAGGGTTGGGGGAGACCCAGTACTTC | CASSFATGLGETQYF | TRBV7-7 | - | TRBJ2-5 | -
TGCGCCAGCAGCCAAGATCCCCTCGGGGGGAGCTACAATGAGCAGTTCTTC | CASSQDPLGGSYNEQFF | TRBV4-1 | TRBD2 | TRBJ2-1 | -
TGTGCCAGCAGCCCGAGACAGGGAAAGAACACCGGGGAGCTGTTTTTT | CASSPRQGKNTGELFF | TRBV25-1 | TRBD1 | TRBJ2-2 | few
TGTGCCAGCAGCGTCGCAGGAAACACTGAAGCTTTCTTT | CASSVAGNTEAFF | TRBV9 | - | TRBJ1-1 | -
TGTGCCAGCAGCTTAATGGGCGGGGTCTACGAGCAGTACTTC | CASSLMGGVYEQYF | TRBV5-5 | - | TRBJ2-7 | -
TGTGCCAGTAGTATCGGCGGCTCCAATGGTCCCCAGCATTTT | CASSIGGSNGPQHF | TRBV19 | - | TRBJ1-5 | -
TGTGCCAGCAGTCAGGGTCACACCGGGGAGCTGTTTTTT | CASSQGHTGELFF | TRBV2 | - | TRBJ2-2 | -
TGCGCCAGCAGCCAAGCTTATTCTGTTTACGAGCAGTACTTC | CASSQAYSVYEQYF | TRBV4-3 | - | TRBJ2-7 | -
TGTGCCAGCAGTTACTCGACTGGGGGGGCCAACGTCCTGACTTTC | CASSYSTGGANVLTF | TRBV6-5 | - | TRBJ2-6 | -
TGTGCCAGCAGGGCGGAGATCCCGGGTCAGGATACGCAGTATTTT | CASRAEIPGQDTQYF | TRBV6-1 | - | TRBJ2-3 | few